Following are 15 T cell receptor beta chains from one sample sequenced in a study of shared clonotypes between healthy human individuals. Assay used: immunoSEQ multiplex PCR; TCRdb lists only in-frame clones, some missing. The sample holds fewer than 1.4 million clones, around three quarters seen once. Sequenced material: memory CD4+ T cells from PBMCs. This sample's subset: CD45RA-negative fraction. These receptors all stem from a young man in good health. Some clones in this sample may be carry-over from other donors' samples.

V is TRBV4-3 and J is TRBJ2-7; maybe TRBD2 (5 bases). This CDR3 spans 14 amino acids. Between the trimmed V and J ends, which lost 0 bases and 7 bases, there was a span of 13 bases. Germline V gene sequence: CDR1 LGHNA, CDR2 YSLEER. The CDR3 sequence is CASSQEAGPGEQYF. The CDR3 DNA reads as TGCGCCAGCAGCCAAGAAGCCGGACCGGGGGAGCAGTACTTC.

V is TRBV11-2 and J is TRBJ2-5; no clear D. V lost 1 base and J lost 5, with 14 bases in between. The CDR3 totals 15 residues. Germline assignment: CDR1 SGHAT and CDR2 FQNNGV. CDR3 coding DNA: TGTGCCAGCAGCTTAGCCGCGGACCCGGGCGAGACCCAGTACTTC. As protein: CASSLAADPGETQYF.

The V call is TRBV7-2, the J call TRBJ1-5, with no clear D. Trimming shortened V by 5 bases and J by 9 bases, and 14 bases separated the two germline ends. Germline V gene lookup returns CDR1 SGHTA and CDR2 FQGNSA. The CDR3 is 13 amino acids. The CDR3: CASSQHQDAPQHF. The CDR3 nucleotides are TGTGCCAGCAGCCAGCATCAGGATGCGCCCCAGCATTTT.

The rearrangement joins TRBV29-1 to TRBJ2-7, with 11 nucleotides matching TRBD1. V trimming: 7 bases; J trimming: 7 bases; junction bases outside the gene matches: 3. CDR3 size: 11 residues. Germline V gene data show CDR1 as SQVTM and CDR2 as ANQGSEA. CDR3 nucleotide sequence: TGCAGCGCGGGACAGGGGGATGAGCAGTACTTC. Its protein product is CSAGQGDEQYF.

The chain joins TRBV9 to TRBJ2-3, with TRBD1 matching 8 bases. Germline V CDR1 and CDR2: SGDLS, YYNGEE. The CDR3 covers 16 residues. After removal of 4 bases from V and 3 bases from J, the junction contained 10 bases not matched to a gene. The CDR3 bases are TGTGCCAGCAGCCCTACGGCAGGGGGCTGGACAGATACGCAGTATTTT. Its protein product is CASSPTAGGWTDTQYF.

The rearrangement uses TRBV6-1 and TRBJ2-7; 7 bases fit TRBD1. The CDR3 length is 13 residues. Germline trimming cut 5 bases from V and 1 base from J; bases unmatched to any gene: 2. Germline CDR1 is MNHNS and CDR2 is SASEGT. The chain's CDR3 is CASSTRGSYEQYF. Here the CDR3 DNA reads TGTGCCAGCAGTACCAGGGGGTCCTACGAGCAGTACTTC.

On this clone: One base separates it from a far larger clone, so it is likely a read error. This chain joins TRBV30 and TRBJ1-4; TRBD1 might be the D (6 bases). The CDR3 spans 13 residues. V was pared by 8 bases and J by 2 bases, with 12 bases between. Germline V gene lookup returns CDR1 GTSNPN and CDR2 SVGIG (reference sequence). The CDR3 sequence is CAGVTGTNEKLFF. The CDR3 coding sequence is TGTGCCGGAGTGACAGGCACTAATGAAAAACTGTTTTTT.

This clone showed up many times. The rearrangement joins TRBV30 to TRBJ2-5; 9 bases are a match to TRBD1. Germline CDR1 GTSNPN, CDR2 SVGIG (reference sequence). The CDR3 has 15 amino acids. Trimming took 1 base from V and 1 from J; bases not matched to a gene: 4. This CDR3 reads CAWSGGQGAQETQYF. The CDR3 DNA reads TGTGCCTGGAGTGGGGGACAGGGCGCCCAAGAGACCCAGTACTTC. Full variable domain (remainder filled in from reference TRBV30 and TRBJ2-5): SQTIHQWPATLVQPVGSPLSLECTVEGTSNPNLYWYRQAAGRGLQLLFYSVGIGQISSEVPQNLSASRPQDRQFILSSKKLLLSDSGFYLCAWSGGQGAQETQYFGPGTRLLVL.

DNA for the CDR3: TGTGCCAGCAGCCGAGAGGTCAGCGGGACAGGAGGCTACACCTTC. Translation: CASSREVSGTGGYTF. The chain couples TRBV28 to TRBJ1-2, with 8 nucleotides matching TRBD1. Germline V gene data show CDR1 as MDHEN and CDR2 as SYDVKM. The CDR3 consists of 15 residues. With 6 bases clipped from V and 8 bases from J, the junction kept 14 bases outside the gene matches.

The chain carries TRBV28 and TRBJ1-2; D gene ambiguous. Trimming pared 2 bases from V and 3 bases from J, leaving 10 bases between. This CDR3 region has 14 residues. Germline loops: CDR1 MDHEN, CDR2 SYDVKM. CDR3 nucleotides: TGTGCCAGCAGTTTACCCCGGTGGGACTATGGCTACACCTTC. It codes for CASSLPRWDYGYTF.

This chain connects TRBV18 to TRBJ2-1; 12 bases align to TRBD2. The J segment lost 0 bases and the V segment lost 3 bases, leaving 3 bases of the junction unmatched. Germline V gene data show CDR1 as KGHSH and CDR2 as LQKENI. The CDR3 is 17 amino acids. In DNA form, the CDR3 reads TGTGCCAGCTCACCGTTGACTAGCGGGAGCTCCTACAATGAGCAGTTCTTC. It translates to CASSPLTSGSSYNEQFF.

This rearrangement joins TRBV5-6 to TRBJ1-5; 9 bases are shared with TRBD1. The CDR3 is 15 amino acids. CDR1 and CDR2 (germline): SGHDT, YYEEEE. The V gene end was trimmed by 4 bases and the J gene end by 7 bases; junction bases not matched to a gene: 9. The CDR3 bases are TGTGCCAGCAGCCGGACAGGGGCGCAAGGACAGCCCCAGCATTTT. Amino acid sequence: CASSRTGAQGQPQHF.

The chain carries TRBV28 and TRBJ1-2, with D hard to call. Trimming cost V 2 bases and J 8 bases, with 9 bases left between them. The CDR3 is 12 residues long. The germline V gene has CDR1 MDHEN and CDR2 SYDVKM. CDR3 region: CASSLEPGGYTF. The CDR3 DNA is TGTGCCAGCAGTTTAGAGCCCGGGGGCTACACCTTC.

Only one count was recorded for this clone. The chain carries TRBV9 and TRBJ2-6, with 11 bases lining up with TRBD1. The CDR3 is 20 residues long. From germline, CDR1 is SGDLS and CDR2 YYNGEE. J gave up 0 bases and V 0 bases, and 8 bases lay outside the gene matches. The CDR3 nucleotides read TGTGCCAGCAGCGTAGCTACCTGGACAGGGGGCGCCTCTGGGGCCAACGTCCTGACTTTC. The encoded protein is CASSVATWTGGASGANVLTF.

This chain links TRBV7-2 with TRBJ2-7, with D perhaps matching TRBD1 or TRBD2 (6 bases each). V was trimmed by 1 base and J by 5 bases, leaving 12 bases between them. Germline lookup yields CDR1 SGHTA and CDR2 FQGNSA. CDR3 length equals 14 residues. The chain's CDR3 is CASSLDPGANEQYF. CDR3 bases: TGTGCCAGCAGCTTAGACCCGGGGGCCAACGAGCAGTACTTC.